The next 18 T cell receptor beta chains were all read from a single sample in a study of T cell changes during pregnancy in multiple sclerosis. The assay was immunoSEQ multiplex PCR, and TCRdb's table has in-frame clones only and misses some. The sample has some 80,000 clones, about 92% seen once. Here the sequenced sample was peripheral blood, taken before pregnancy. The receptors come from a female donor with multiple sclerosis, enrolled in a pregnancy study.

The rearrangement uses TRBV27 and TRBJ2-3; 9 nucleotides agree with TRBD2. Germline V lookup: CDR1 MNHEY, CDR2 SMNVEV (reference sequence). The CDR3 is 14 amino acids. The ends lost 7 bases at V and 0 bases at J; junction bases unmatched: 2. The CDR3 coding sequence is TGTGCCAGCAACCTAGCGGGGAGCACAGATACGCAGTATTTT. Its translation is CASNLAGSTDTQYF.

V is TRBV14 and J is TRBJ1-5; 7 nucleotides line up with TRBD1. V dropped 5 bases and J dropped 4; count of bases not matched to a gene: 20. The CDR3 spans 19 residues. CDR1 SGHDN and CDR2 FVKESK come from the germline V gene. In DNA form, the CDR3 reads TGTGCCAGCAGCACAACTTACAGGGGACACCTGGTTGCGAATCAGCCCCAGCATTTT. Its protein is CASSTTYRGHLVANQPQHF.

The rearrangement uses TRBV4-1 and TRBJ1-2; D is unclear. This CDR3 comprises 18 residues. Between the trimmed V and J ends, which lost 0 bases and 0 bases, there was a span of 17 bases. In germline, CDR1 is MGHRA, CDR2 YSYEKL. As DNA, the CDR3 is TGCGCCAGCAGCCAAGAAGGGAGTCGGGGTTCGACTAACTATGGCTACACCTTC. Translation gives CASSQEGSRGSTNYGYTF.

The rearrangement uses TRBV7-3 and TRBJ2-5; tentatively, D is TRBD2 (6 bases). The CDR3 has 13 residues. Germline CDR1 is SGHTA and CDR2 is FQGTGA. V lost 3 bases, J lost 3 bases, and 8 bases lay in between. The CDR3 region is CASSFRGKETQYF. CDR3 DNA sequence: TGTGCCAGCAGCTTTCGGGGGAAAGAGACCCAGTACTTC.

The table lists this clone with a count of one. This rearrangement joins TRBV10-3 to TRBJ1-6; TRBD1 matches at 8 bases. CDR1 and CDR2 (germline): ENHRY, SYGVKD. V shed 5 bases and J 0 bases; nucleotides not matched to a gene: 6. This CDR3 region has 17 residues. CDR3 protein: CAISTRQGLSYNSPLHF. DNA of the CDR3: TGTGCCATCAGTACACGACAGGGGCTCTCCTATAATTCACCCCTCCACTTT.

V is TRBV7-6 and J is TRBJ2-5; TRBD1 agrees at 7 bases. The CDR3 loop spans 13 amino acids. Germline V gene data show CDR1 as SGHVS and CDR2 as FNYEAQ. V lost 3 bases and J lost 5; bases outside the gene matches: 3. The CDR3 region has the DNA TGTGCCAGCAGCTTGACAGGGTCGGAGACCCAGTACTTC. It codes for CASSLTGSETQYF.

The chain recombines TRBV5-6 with TRBJ2-1; no firm D call. CDR3 length: 13 residues. The germline V and J ends were trimmed by 3 bases and 5 bases, with 9 bases remaining between them. From germline, CDR1 is SGHDT and CDR2 YYEEEE. The CDR3 is CASSSRGHNEQFF. The CDR3 DNA is TGTGCCAGCAGCTCCCGTGGGCACAATGAGCAGTTCTTC. Complete variable domain (other parts from reference TRBV5-6 and TRBJ2-1): DAGVTQSPTHLIKTRGQQVTLRCSPKSGHDTVSWYQQALGQGPQFIFQYYEEEERQRGNFPDRFSGHQFPNYSSELNVNALLLGDSALYLCASSSRGHNEQFFGPGTRLTVL.

The chain carries TRBV5-6 and TRBJ1-1; a possible D gene is TRBD1 (6 bases). There are 15 residues in the CDR3. The germline V and J ends were trimmed by 7 bases and 1 base, with 17 bases remaining between them. Per the germline V gene, CDR1 is SGHDT and CDR2 is YYEEEE. Written as DNA, the CDR3 is TGTGCCAGCGGCCAAGCGCCGGGACAGAACACTGAAGCTTTCTTT. This gives the protein CASGQAPGQNTEAFF.

The rearrangement joins TRBV9 to TRBJ1-6; D is possibly TRBD1 (6 bases). Germline CDR1 SGDLS, CDR2 YYNGEE. V gave up 0 bases and J gave up 7 bases, with 8 bases separating them. The CDR3 covers 14 residues. CDR3 protein: CASSVDRANSPLHF. In DNA, the CDR3 is TGTGCCAGCAGCGTAGACAGGGCAAATTCACCCCTCCACTTT.

This chain joins TRBV6-4 and TRBJ2-1; a possible D gene is TRBD1 (8 bases). Germline V gene lookup returns CDR1 MRHNA and CDR2 SNTAGT. V was pared by 10 bases and J by 3 bases, with 19 bases between. The CDR3 loop spans 15 amino acids. The CDR3: CATAKQGGDYNEQFF. In DNA, the CDR3 is TGTGCCACCGCTAAACAGGGGGGGGACTACAATGAGCAGTTCTTC.

This rearrangement joins TRBV7-6 to TRBJ1-1; 9 bases are a match to TRBD1. The CDR3 has 14 amino acids. The germline V gene encodes CDR1 SGHVS and CDR2 FNYEAQ. V dropped 5 bases and J dropped 4; count of bases not matched to a gene: 5. CDR3 region: CASSQGTGITEAFF. CDR3 nucleotide sequence: TGTGCCAGCAGCCAAGGGACAGGGATCACTGAAGCTTTCTTT.

The V and J genes are TRBV9 and TRBJ1-2; no definite D call. The CDR3 has 14 amino acids. Germline CDR1 reads SGDLS; CDR2 reads YYNGEE. Trimming cost V 3 bases and J 5 bases, with 14 bases left between them. CDR3 sequence (DNA): TGTGCCAGCAGCGCTGACGCGGGCTATTATGGCTACACCTTC. This encodes CASSADAGYYGYTF.

The chain uses TRBV10-3 and TRBJ2-7; 8 bases agree with TRBD1. The length of the CDR3 is 13 residues. V was pared by 4 bases and J by 4 bases, with 3 bases of the junction left unmatched. Germline V gene lookup returns CDR1 ENHRY and CDR2 SYGVKD. CDR3 residues: CAISGQGTYEQYF. CDR3 nucleotide sequence: TGTGCCATCAGTGGACAGGGGACGTACGAGCAGTACTTC.

The CDR3 DNA is TGTGCCACCAGCAGAGCCGGGAACGGGGAGCTGTTTTTT. This translates into CATSRAGNGELFF. V is TRBV15 and J is TRBJ2-2; tentatively, D is TRBD2 (5 bases). Trimming took off 1 base at V and 7 bases at J, with 7 bases between the two ends. The CDR3 spans 13 residues. CDR1 and CDR2 from the germline V gene are LNHNV and YYDKDF (reference sequence).

With regard to this clone: At one end, the junction sequence differs from germline, possibly due to a read error. V is TRBV29-1 and J is TRBJ1-1; 10 bases align to TRBD1. The CDR3 totals 14 residues. Per germline, CDR1 SQVTM and CDR2 ANQGSEA. The CDR3 region is CSVEDRGLNTEAFF. As DNA, the CDR3 is TGCAGCGTCGAAGACAGGGGGCTCAACACTGAAGCTTTCTTT. The full variable domain, in which reference TRBV29-1 and TRBJ1-1 provide the parts outside the CDR3, is SAVISQKPSRDICQRGTSLTIQCQVDSQVTMMFWYRQQPGQSLTLIATANQGSEATYESGFVIDKFPISRPNLTFSTLTVSNMSPEDSSIYLCSVEDRGLNTEAFFGQGTRLTVV.

The chain couples TRBV5-1 to TRBJ2-3, with TRBD1 matching 8 bases. This CDR3 comprises 19 residues. The V gene end was trimmed by 5 bases and the J gene end by 2 bases; junction bases not matched to a gene: 19. CDR1 and CDR2 from the germline V gene are SGHRS and YFSETQ. CDR3: CASRIRDRILSKYTDTQYF. CDR3 DNA sequence: TGCGCCAGCAGAATCCGGGACAGGATTTTGTCGAAATACACAGATACGCAGTATTTT.

A note on this clone: Additional DNA sequences in this sample encode the identical CDR3. V and J are TRBV13 and TRBJ2-5; D remains ambiguous. The V and J ends lost 5 bases and 5 bases respectively, with 6 bases between them. There are 11 residues in the CDR3. Germline V gene lookup returns CDR1 PRHDT and CDR2 FYEKMQ (reference sequence). The CDR3 DNA is TGTGCCAGCAGCCTCCGGGAGACCCAGTACTTC. It codes for CASSLRETQYF.

The chain carries TRBV14 and TRBJ2-7; the match to TRBD1 covers 10 bases. The junction had 3 bases not matched to a gene; V was cut back by 2 bases and J by 2 bases. The CDR3 extends over 15 amino acids. Germline assignment: CDR1 SGHDN and CDR2 FVKESK. The chain's CDR3 is CASSQRDRGPYEQYF. The CDR3 nucleotides read TGTGCCAGCAGCCAACGGGACAGGGGACCCTACGAGCAGTACTTC.